This T cell receptor (beta chain) derives from a study of cytomegalovirus exposure and HLA in healthy donors. Unrecorded immune exposure was likely among donors, who were nominally healthy when sampled. The PCR employed 60 Vbeta primers together with 13 Jbeta primers. Using immunoSEQ multiplex PCR, the repertoire was profiled, and TCRdb retains in-frame clones only, with some absent. The sample gives about 82,000 clones, around 76% of which show up once; 6.2% is in the top ten. V lost 2 bases, J lost 7 bases, and 12 bases lay in between. The CDR3 extends over 14 amino acids. CDR1 and CDR2 (germline): SGHDN, FVKESK.

This receptor was taken from a woman aged 45-59 years in good health and CMV-seropositive. V and J are TRBV14 and TRBJ1-3, with unresolved D. The specimen was PBMCs. Here the CDR3 reads CASSQSRGFNTIYF. The DNA for the CDR3 is TGTGCCAGCAGCCAAAGCAGAGGTTTTAACACCATATATTTT. Complete variable domain (other parts from reference TRBV14 and TRBJ1-3): EAGVTQFPSHSVIEKGQTVTLRCDPISGHDNLYWYRRVMGKEIKFLLHFVKESKQDESGMPNNRFLAERTGGTYSTLKVQPAELEDSGVYFCASSQSRGFNTIYFGEGSWLTVV.